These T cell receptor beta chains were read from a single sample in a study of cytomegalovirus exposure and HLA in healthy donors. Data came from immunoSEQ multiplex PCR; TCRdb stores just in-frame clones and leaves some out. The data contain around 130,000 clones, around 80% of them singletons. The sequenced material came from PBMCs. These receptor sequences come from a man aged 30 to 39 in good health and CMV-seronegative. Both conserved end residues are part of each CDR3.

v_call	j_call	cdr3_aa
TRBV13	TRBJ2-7	CASSLGWDSIYEQYF
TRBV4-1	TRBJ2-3	CASSQRRSLASTDTQYF
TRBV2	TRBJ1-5	CASSELSQPQHF
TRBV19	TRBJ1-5	CASSIDRGPTNQPQHF
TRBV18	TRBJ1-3	CASSPRGHGNTIYF
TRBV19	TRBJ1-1	CASSTRDKTEAFF
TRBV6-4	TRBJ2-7	CASLTRGRKKQYF
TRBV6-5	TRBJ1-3	CATRHRGTGNTIYF
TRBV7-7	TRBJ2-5	CASSLELGRGSQETQYF
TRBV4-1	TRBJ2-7	CASSPSLAGIDEQYF
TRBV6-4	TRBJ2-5	CASSRLAGSEETQYF
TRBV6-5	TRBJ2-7	CASRAGTGYYEQYF
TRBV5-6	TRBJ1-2	CASNLDLRGGYTF
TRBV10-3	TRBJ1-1	CAIREGVEAFF
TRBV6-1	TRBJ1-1	CATRTGGPNTEAFF
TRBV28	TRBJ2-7	CASSPNFYEQYF
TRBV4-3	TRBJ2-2	CASSQGARGKNTGELFF
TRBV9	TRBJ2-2	CASSVRGKGFGTGELFF
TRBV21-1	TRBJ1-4	CASSKMGRPGGSVATNEKLFF
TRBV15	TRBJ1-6	CATSPDYGTGDSPLHF
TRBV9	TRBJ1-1	CASSVVPSTEAFF
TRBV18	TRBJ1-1	CASSLRQIGEVNTEAFF
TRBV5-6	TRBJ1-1	CASSLGQGGLRTEAFF
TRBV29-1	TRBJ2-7	CSVGERDSYEQYF
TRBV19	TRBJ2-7	CASSYGGSSYEQYF
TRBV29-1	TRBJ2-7	CSAALAGTKRGEQYF
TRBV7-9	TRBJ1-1	CASSYRENTEAFF
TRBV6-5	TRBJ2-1	CASSLRDRGPDEQFF
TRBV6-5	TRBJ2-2	CASRMGGVGELFF
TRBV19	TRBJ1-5	CASRQGWFDSNQPQHF
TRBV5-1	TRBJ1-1	CASSFGDREGTEAFF
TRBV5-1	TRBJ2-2	CASSLTSGRGTGELFF
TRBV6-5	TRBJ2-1	CASSLGLAGGTEQFF
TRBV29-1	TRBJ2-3	CSVLRLLGTDTQYF
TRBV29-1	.	CSGSREGLPYEQYF
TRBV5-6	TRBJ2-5	CASGVQETQYF
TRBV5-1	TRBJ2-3	CASNKLAGGTDTQYF
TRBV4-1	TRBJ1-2	CASSQGPGTDYGYTF
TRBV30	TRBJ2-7	CAWRESYEQYF
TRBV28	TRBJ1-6	CASSLGGANDSPLHF
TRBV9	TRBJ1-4	CASSAGTTNEKLFF
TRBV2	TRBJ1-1	CASSDSVNTEAFF
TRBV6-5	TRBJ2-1	CASSQGNEQFF
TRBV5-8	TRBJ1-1	CASSLDRVDEAFF
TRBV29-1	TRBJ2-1	CSATGGDGIYNEQFF
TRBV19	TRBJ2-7	CASSILAGETYEQYF
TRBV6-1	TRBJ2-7	CASTLLRTGAYEQYF
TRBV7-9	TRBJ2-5	CASSRGTAQETQYF
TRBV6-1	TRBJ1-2	CASRMGGDYGYTF
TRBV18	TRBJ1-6	CASSPDSGNSPLHF
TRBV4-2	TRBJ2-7	CASSQTGGHEQYF
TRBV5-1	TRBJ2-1	CASSTGLAVYEQFF
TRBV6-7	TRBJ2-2	CASSSPSTPRTWGTGELFF
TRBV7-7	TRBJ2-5	CASSLPGQGAGETQYF
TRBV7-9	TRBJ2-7	CASSFGGDRTYEQYF
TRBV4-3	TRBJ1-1	CASSQDTGVNTEAFF
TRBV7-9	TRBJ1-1	CASSPGTGMRETEAFF